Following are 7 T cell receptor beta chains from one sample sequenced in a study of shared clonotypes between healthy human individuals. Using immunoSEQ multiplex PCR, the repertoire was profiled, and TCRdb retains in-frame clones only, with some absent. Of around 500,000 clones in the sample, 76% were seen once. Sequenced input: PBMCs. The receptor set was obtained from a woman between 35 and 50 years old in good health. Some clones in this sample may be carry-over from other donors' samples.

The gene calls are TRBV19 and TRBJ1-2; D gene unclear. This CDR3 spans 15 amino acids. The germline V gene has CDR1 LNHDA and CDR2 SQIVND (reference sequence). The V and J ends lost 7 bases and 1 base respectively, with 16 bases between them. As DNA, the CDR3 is TGTGCCAGTACTCCATTCCCAGGCTTTAACTATGGCTACACCTTC. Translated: CASTPFPGFNYGYTF.

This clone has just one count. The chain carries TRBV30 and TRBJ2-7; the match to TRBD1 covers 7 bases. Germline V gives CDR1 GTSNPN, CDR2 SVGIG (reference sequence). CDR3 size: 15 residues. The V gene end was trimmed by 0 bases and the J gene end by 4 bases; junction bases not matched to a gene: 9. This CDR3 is CAWSVQVSGQYEQYF. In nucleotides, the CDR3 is TGTGCCTGGAGTGTACAGGTCTCGGGACAGTACGAGCAGTACTTC.

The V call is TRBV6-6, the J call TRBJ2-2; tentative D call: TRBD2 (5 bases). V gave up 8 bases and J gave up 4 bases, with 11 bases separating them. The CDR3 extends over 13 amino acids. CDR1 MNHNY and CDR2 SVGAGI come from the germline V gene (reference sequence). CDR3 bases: TGTGCCAGCGGACTCCTGGGCACCGGGGAGCTGTTTTTT. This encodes CASGLLGTGELFF.

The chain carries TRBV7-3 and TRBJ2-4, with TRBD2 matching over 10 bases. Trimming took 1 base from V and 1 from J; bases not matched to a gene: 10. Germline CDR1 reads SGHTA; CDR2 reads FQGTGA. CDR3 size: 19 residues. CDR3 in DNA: TGTGCCAGCAGCTTAATAGGTCCGCCGGGACTAGCGGCCAAAAACATTCAGTACTTC. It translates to CASSLIGPPGLAAKNIQYF.

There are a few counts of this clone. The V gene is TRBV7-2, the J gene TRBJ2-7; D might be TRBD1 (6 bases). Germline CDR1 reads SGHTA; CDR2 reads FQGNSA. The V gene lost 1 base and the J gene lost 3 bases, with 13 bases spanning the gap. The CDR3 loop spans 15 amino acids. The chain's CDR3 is CASSLGWTENYEQYF. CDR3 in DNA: TGTGCCAGCAGCTTAGGGTGGACAGAAAACTACGAGCAGTACTTC.

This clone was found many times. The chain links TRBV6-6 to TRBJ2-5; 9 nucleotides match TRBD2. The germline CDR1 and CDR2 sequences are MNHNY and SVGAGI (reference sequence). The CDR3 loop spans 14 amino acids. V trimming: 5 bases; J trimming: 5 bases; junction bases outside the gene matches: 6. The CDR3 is CASSGASGMETQYF. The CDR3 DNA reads TGTGCCAGCAGTGGGGCTAGCGGGATGGAGACCCAGTACTTC.

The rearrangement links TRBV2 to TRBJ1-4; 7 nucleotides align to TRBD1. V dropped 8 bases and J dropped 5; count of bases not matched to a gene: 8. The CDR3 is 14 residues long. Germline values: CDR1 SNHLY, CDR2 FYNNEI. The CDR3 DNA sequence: TGTGCCAGCGCCCGGGACAGACAAAATGAAAAACTGTTTTTT. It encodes CASARDRQNEKLFF.